This T cell receptor (beta chain) is drawn from a study of blood T cell repertoires in COVID-19. This clone was seen just once. The participants were between about 18 and 89 years old and came from 24 US areas. Clones were read by immunoSEQ multiplex PCR, and TCRdb kept only the in-frame ones, dropping some. The sample contains 200,000 to 250,000 clones, about 87% of which appear only once. The TCR comes from a woman in her 30s who had recovered from COVID-19. The sequenced material came from PBMCs or T cells enriched from blood (not recorded which).

CDR3 residues: CASSLGGLSGGYGYTF. Written as DNA, the CDR3 is TGTGCCAGCAGCTTAGGGGGACTCTCAGGAGGCTATGGCTACACCTTC. This chain links TRBV7-6 with TRBJ1-2, with D perhaps TRBD1 (5 bases). This CDR3 spans 16 amino acids. CDR1 is SGHVS and CDR2 is FNYEAQ in the germline V gene. V was clipped by 1 base and J by 4 bases, with 16 bases between them.